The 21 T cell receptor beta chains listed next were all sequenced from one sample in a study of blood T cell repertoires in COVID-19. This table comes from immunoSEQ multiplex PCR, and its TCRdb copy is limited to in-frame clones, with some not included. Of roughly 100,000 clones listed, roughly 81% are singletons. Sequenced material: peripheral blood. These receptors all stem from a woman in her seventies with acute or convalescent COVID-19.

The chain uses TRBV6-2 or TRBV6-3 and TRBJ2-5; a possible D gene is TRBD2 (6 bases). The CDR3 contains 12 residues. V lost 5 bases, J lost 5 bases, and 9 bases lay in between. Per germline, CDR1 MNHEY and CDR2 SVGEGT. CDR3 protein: CASSGTRETQYF. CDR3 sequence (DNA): TGTGCCAGCAGTGGGACTCGGGAGACCCAGTACTTC.

DNA of the CDR3: TGTGCCAGCAGCCAGGGGGGATATGGCTACACCTTC. This translates into CASSQGGYGYTF. This rearrangement joins TRBV11-1 to TRBJ1-2; the match to TRBD1 covers 7 bases. The CDR3 totals 12 residues. Trimming removed 5 bases from V and 5 bases from J; junction bases left unmatched: 2. In germline, CDR1 is SGHAT, CDR2 FQDESV (reference sequence).

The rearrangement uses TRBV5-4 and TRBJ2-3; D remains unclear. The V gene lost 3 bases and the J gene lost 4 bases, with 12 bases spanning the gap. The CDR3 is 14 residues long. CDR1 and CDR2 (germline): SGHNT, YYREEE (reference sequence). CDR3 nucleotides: TGTGCCAGCAGCTCCCAGCGAGAGGCAGATACGCAGTATTTT. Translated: CASSSQREADTQYF.

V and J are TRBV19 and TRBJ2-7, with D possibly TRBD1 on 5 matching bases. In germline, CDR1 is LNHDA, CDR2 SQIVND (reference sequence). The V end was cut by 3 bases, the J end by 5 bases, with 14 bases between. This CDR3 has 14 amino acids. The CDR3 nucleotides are TGTGCCAGTAGTATGTCGCAGGGTGGCAACGAGCAGTACTTC. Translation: CASSMSQGGNEQYF.

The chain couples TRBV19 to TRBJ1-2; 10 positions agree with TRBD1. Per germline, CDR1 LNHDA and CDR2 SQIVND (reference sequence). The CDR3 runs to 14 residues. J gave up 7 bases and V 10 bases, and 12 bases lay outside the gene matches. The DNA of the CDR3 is TGTGCCACGGCGACGACAGGGGGCTACGGTGGCTACACCTTC. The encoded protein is CATATTGGYGGYTF.

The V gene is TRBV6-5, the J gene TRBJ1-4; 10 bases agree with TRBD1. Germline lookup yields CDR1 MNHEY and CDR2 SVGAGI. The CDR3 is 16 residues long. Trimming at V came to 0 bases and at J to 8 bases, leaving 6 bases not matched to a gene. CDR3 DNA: TGTGCCAGCAGTTACTCCCGGGACAGGGGAGACGAAAAACTGTTTTTT. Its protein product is CASSYSRDRGDEKLFF.

The CDR3 sequence is CASSYTGFSYEQYF. In nucleotides, the CDR3 is TGTGCCAGCAGCTATACAGGGTTCTCCTACGAGCAGTACTTC. The chain recombines TRBV9 with TRBJ2-7, with a tentative D call TRBD1 (6 bases). V shed 4 bases and J shed 0 bases, with 11 bases lying between them. This CDR3 contains 14 residues. Germline CDR1 reads SGDLS; CDR2 reads YYNGEE.

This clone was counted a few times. The CDR3 region has the DNA TGTGCCAGCAGCCTGACAGCAGTCTCCTATAATTCACCCCTCCACTTT. Protein product: CASSLTAVSYNSPLHF. This rearrangement joins TRBV5-5 to TRBJ1-6; tentatively, D is TRBD1 (5 bases). With 4 bases removed from V and 0 bases from J, the gap between germline ends came to 11 bases. Germline CDR1 SGHKS, CDR2 YYEKEE (reference sequence). The CDR3 is 16 residues long.

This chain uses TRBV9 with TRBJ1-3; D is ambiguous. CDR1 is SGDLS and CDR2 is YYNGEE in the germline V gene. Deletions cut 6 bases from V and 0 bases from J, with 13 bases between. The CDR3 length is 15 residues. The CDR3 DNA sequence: TGTGCCAGCACCACCGGGTTCCACTCTGGAAACACCATATATTTT. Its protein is CASTTGFHSGNTIYF.

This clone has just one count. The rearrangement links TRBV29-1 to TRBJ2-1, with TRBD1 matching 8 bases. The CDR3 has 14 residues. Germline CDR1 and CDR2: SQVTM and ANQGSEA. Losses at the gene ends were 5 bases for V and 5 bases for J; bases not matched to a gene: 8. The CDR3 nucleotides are TGCAGCGTTCTAGGGCAGGGGGCTAACAATGAGCAGTTCTTC. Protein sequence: CSVLGQGANNEQFF.

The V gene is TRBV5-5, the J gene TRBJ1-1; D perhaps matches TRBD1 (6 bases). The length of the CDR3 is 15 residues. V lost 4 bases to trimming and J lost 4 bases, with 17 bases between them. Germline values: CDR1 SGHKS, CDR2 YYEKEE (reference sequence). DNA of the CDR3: TGTGCCAGCAGCGGGAGGGGGGTAGGTTTCACTGAAGCTTTCTTT. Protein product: CASSGRGVGFTEAFF.

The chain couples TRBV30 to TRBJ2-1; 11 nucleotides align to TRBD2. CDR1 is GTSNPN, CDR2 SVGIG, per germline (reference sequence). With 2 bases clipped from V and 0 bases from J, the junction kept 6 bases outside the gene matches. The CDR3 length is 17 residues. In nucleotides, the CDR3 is TGTGCCTGGAGTAGAGGACTAGCGGGCAGCTCCTACAATGAGCAGTTCTTC. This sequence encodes CAWSRGLAGSSYNEQFF.

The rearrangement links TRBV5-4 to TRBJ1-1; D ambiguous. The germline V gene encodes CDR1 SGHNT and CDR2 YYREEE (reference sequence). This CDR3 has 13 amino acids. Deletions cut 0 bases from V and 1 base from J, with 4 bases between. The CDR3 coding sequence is TGTGCCAGCAGCTTGGCCAGGAACACTGAAGCTTTCTTT. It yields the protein CASSLARNTEAFF. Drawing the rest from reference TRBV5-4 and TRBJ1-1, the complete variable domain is ETGVTQSPTHLIKTRGQQVTLRCSSQSGHNTVSWYQQALGQGPQFIFQYYREEENGRGNFPPRFSGLQFPNYSSELNVNALELDDSALYLCASSLARNTEAFFGQGTRLTVV.

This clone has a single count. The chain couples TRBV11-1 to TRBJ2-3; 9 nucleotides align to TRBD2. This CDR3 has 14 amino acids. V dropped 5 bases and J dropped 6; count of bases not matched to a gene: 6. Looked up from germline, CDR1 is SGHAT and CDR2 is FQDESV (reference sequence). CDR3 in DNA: TGTGCCAGCAGCCCCCCGGGACTAGCCGATACGCAGTATTTT. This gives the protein CASSPPGLADTQYF.

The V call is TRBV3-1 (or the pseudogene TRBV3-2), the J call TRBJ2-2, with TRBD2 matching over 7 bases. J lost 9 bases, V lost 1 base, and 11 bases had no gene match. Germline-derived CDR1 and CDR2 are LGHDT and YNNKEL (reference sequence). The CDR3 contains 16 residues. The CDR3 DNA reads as TGTGCCAGCAGCCAAGGGATCGTCGGGACTACCTGGGAGCTGTTTTTT. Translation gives CASSQGIVGTTWELFF.

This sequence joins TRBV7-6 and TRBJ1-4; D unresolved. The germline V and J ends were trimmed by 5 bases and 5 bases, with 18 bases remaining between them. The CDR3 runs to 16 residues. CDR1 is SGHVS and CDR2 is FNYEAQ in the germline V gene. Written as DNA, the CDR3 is TGTGCCAGCAGCGCCAGTGGCGGGAGCCGGAATGAAAAACTGTTTTTT. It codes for CASSASGGSRNEKLFF.

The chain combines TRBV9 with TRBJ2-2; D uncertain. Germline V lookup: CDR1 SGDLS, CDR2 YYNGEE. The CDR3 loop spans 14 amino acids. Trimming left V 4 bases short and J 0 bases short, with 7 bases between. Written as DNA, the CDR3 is TGTGCCAGCAGCTCGACTCCGAACACCGGGGAGCTGTTTTTT. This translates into CASSSTPNTGELFF.

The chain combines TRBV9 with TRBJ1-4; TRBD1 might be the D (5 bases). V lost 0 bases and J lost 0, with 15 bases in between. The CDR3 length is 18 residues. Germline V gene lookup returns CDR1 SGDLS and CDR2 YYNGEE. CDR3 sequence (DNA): TGTGCCAGCAGCGTAGGCGGGGAGGGGATAGCAACTAATGAAAAACTGTTTTTT. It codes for CASSVGGEGIATNEKLFF.

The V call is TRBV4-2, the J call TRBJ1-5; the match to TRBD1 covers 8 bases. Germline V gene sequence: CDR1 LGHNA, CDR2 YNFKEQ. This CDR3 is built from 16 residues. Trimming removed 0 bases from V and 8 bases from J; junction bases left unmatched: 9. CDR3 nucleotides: TGTGCCAGCAGCCAAGACGGGCAGGGGGCATGGGAGCCCCAGCATTTT. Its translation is CASSQDGQGAWEPQHF.

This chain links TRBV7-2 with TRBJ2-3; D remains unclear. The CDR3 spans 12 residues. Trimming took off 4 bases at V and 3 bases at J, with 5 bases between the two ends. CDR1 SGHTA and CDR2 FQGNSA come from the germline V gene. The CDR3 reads CASSSTTDTQYF. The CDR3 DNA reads TGTGCCAGCAGCTCGACTACAGATACGCAGTATTTT.

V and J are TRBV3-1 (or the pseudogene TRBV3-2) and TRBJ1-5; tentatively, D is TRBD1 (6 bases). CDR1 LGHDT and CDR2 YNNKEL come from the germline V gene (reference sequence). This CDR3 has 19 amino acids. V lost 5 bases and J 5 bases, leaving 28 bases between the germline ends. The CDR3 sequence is CASSTLGGLRPALDQPQHF. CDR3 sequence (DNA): TGTGCCAGCAGCACACTTGGGGGCTTACGCCCTGCTCTCGATCAGCCCCAGCATTTT.